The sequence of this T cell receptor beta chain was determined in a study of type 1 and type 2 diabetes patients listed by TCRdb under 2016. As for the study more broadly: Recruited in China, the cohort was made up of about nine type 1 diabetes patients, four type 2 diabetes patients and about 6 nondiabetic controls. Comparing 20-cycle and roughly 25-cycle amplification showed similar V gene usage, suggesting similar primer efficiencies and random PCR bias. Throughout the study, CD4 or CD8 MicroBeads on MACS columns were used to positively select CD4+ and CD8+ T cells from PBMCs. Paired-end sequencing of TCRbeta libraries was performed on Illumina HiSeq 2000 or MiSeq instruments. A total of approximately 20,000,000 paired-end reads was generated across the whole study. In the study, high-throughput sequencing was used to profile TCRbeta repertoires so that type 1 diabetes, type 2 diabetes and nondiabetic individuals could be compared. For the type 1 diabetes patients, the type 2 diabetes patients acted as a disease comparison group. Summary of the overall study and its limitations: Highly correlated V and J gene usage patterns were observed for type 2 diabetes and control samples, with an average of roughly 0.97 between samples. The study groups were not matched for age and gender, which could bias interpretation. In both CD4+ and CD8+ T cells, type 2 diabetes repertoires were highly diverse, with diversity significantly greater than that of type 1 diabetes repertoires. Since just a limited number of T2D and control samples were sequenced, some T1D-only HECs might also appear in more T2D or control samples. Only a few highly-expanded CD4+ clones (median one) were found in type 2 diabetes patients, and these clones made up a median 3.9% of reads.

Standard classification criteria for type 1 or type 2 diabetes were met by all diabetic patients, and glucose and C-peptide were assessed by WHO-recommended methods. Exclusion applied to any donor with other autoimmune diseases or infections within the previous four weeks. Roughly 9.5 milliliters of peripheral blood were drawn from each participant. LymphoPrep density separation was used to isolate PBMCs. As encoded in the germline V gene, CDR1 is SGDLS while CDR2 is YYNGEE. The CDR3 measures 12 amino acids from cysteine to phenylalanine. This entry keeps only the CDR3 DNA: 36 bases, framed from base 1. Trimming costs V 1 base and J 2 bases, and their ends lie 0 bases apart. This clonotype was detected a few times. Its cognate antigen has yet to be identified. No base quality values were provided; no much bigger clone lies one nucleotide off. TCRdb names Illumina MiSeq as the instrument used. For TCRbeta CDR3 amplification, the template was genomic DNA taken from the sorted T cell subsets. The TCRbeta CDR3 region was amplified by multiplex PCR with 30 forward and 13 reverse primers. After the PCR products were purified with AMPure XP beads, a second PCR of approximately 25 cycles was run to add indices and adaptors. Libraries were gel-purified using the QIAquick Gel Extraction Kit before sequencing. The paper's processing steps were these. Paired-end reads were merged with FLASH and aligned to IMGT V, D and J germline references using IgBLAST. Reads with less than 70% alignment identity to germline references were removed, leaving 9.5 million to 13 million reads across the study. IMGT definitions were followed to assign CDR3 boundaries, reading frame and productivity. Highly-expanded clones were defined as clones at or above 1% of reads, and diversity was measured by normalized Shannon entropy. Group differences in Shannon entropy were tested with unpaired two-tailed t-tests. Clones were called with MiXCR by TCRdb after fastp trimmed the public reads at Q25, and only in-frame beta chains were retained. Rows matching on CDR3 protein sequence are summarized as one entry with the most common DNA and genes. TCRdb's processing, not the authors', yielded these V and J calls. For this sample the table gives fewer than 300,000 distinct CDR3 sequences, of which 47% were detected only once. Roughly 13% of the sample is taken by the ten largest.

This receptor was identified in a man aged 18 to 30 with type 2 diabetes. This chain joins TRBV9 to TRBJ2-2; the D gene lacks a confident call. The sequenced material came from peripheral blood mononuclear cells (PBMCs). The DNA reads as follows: TGTGCCAGCAGCGTAAACACCGGGGAGCTGTTTTTT. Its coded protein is CASSVNTGELFF.